The clone carrying this T cell receptor beta chain was observed many times. Its antigen remains unidentified. The sample comes from a study of Graves' ophthalmopathy and Graves' hyperthyroidism. The wider study: Hyperthyroidism is called stable when no ophthalmopathy develops within 18 months of follow-up. Study conclusions and caveats: Between ophthalmopathy and stable hyperthyroidism, a 13-signature model drew a separation with around 88% sensitivity and approximately 81% specificity. The blood repertoire also included most expanded thyroid clonotypes above 0.001 frequency.

RNA transcripts were the source from which TCR beta CDR3 regions were amplified. HTBI-primed RT-PCR formed the first round, and a multiplex PCR formed the second. MiXCR, applied by TCRdb to the multiplex PCR reads, yields one record per CDR3 protein. The sample includes about 500,000 distinct CDR3 sequences, approximately 37% of them seen just once. Orbital computed tomography, together with clinical symptoms, serum thyroxine, TRAb and thyroid ultrasound, was used for diagnosis. This CDR3 has 12 residues. V lost 7 bases and J 4 bases, leaving 10 bases between the germline ends. Germline CDR1 reads SNHLY; CDR2 reads FYNNEI.

V usage is TRBV2 and J usage is TRBJ1-2, with D perhaps TRBD1 (6 bases). Sequencing input: peripheral blood or thyroid tissue (not recorded which). The TCR sequence derives from an adult man with Graves' hyperthyroidism. The CDR3 DNA sequence: TGTGCCAGCAATACAGGGCCCTATGGCTACACCTTC. It translates to CASNTGPYGYTF.